This T cell receptor beta chain was profiled in a study of T-cell memory formation after mild COVID-19. Study outcomes and limitations: The main location of contracting CD4+ clones was CM and EM, and that of contracting CD8+ clones was EMRA.

Germline CDR1 reads SGHKS; CDR2 reads YYEKEE (reference sequence). The CDR3 extends over 16 amino acids. V lost 2 bases and J lost 5; bases outside the gene matches: 6. 5'RACE primed from the constant segment yielded TCR alpha and TCR beta cDNA libraries bearing sample barcodes and UMIs. TCRdb called the 5' RACE reads again in MiXCR, with one record for every CDR3 protein. The table records about 340,000 distinct CDR3 sequences, 13% to 15% of them present only once. This clonotype was observed many times. Its specificity is not known. The receptor was derived from a man between 18 and 35 years old who had mild COVID-19 (a few samples of this study predate the infection). Cell type and time point are not known. Specimen: PBMCs or a T cell subset sorted from them (not recorded which). The chain has TRBV5-5 and TRBJ2-2; 10 bases are a match to TRBD1. CDR3 protein: CASSFLTGGATGELFF. In nucleotides, the CDR3 is TGTGCCAGCAGCTTTCTGACAGGGGGCGCGACCGGGGAGCTGTTTTTT.